These T cell receptor beta chains were read from a single sample in a study of CD8 T cells in Susac syndrome. TCRdb re-derived calls from the immunoSEQ multiplex PCR reads in MiXCR, one entry per CDR3 protein. The top ten hold approximately 0.081% of the sample, which has about 200,000 distinct CDR3 sequences, 85% to 95% seen once. The sequencing input was CD4+ T cells from PBMCs. These receptors were taken from a human donor with multiple sclerosis. CDR3s include the opening cysteine and the closing phenylalanine or tryptophan. A D gene is named only where the DNA matches it firmly. The size entry is marked missing in some rows and otherwise reads once, few, many or a size class.

V gene: TRBV5-4; J gene: TRBJ2-1; D gene: TRBD1; CDR3 length: 14; clone size: .; CDR3 protein: CASSLGGQTNEQFF; CDR3 DNA: TGTGCCAGCAGCTTGGGGGGACAGACAAATGAGCAGTTCTTC
V gene: TRBV25-1; J gene: TRBJ2-1; D gene: .; CDR3 length: 18; clone size: once; CDR3 protein: CASSEYGGGRTASNEQFF; CDR3 DNA: TGTGCCAGCAGTGAATATGGGGGTGGGAGGACAGCGAGCAATGAGCAGTTCTTC
V gene: TRBV12-3/TRBV12-4; J gene: TRBJ2-3; D gene: TRBD2; CDR3 length: 15; clone size: .; CDR3 protein: CASSSGTRGTDTQYF; CDR3 DNA: TGTGCCAGCAGTTCCGGGACTAGGGGCACAGATACGCAGTATTTT
V gene: TRBV30; J gene: TRBJ1-4; D gene: .; CDR3 length: 14; clone size: .; CDR3 protein: CAWSVLGHGEKLFF; CDR3 DNA: TGTGCCTGGAGTGTACTGGGGCATGGGGAAAAACTGTTTTTT
V gene: TRBV29-1; J gene: TRBJ1-1; D gene: .; CDR3 length: 13; clone size: .; CDR3 protein: CSVGGPGGTEAFF; CDR3 DNA: TGCAGCGTTGGGGGTCCTGGGGGCACTGAAGCTTTCTTT
V gene: TRBV20-1; J gene: TRBJ2-3; D gene: .; CDR3 length: 10; clone size: .; CDR3 protein: CSAGEDTQYF; CDR3 DNA: TGCAGTGCGGGAGAAGATACGCAGTATTTT
V gene: TRBV9; J gene: TRBJ1-2; D gene: .; CDR3 length: 13; clone size: once; CDR3 protein: CASSVGDLYGYTF; CDR3 DNA: TGTGCCAGCAGCGTAGGCGATCTCTATGGCTACACCTTC
V gene: TRBV27; J gene: TRBJ2-7; D gene: .; CDR3 length: 15; clone size: .; CDR3 protein: CASSFPRKGKYEQYF; CDR3 DNA: TGTGCCAGCAGTTTCCCCCGGAAAGGGAAATACGAGCAGTACTTC
V gene: TRBV5-1; J gene: TRBJ1-2; D gene: TRBD1; CDR3 length: 15; clone size: once; CDR3 protein: CASSRGQGVNYGYTF; CDR3 DNA: TGCGCCAGCAGCCGTGGACAGGGAGTTAACTATGGCTACACCTTC
V gene: TRBV3-1; J gene: TRBJ2-2; D gene: TRBD1; CDR3 length: 15; clone size: .; CDR3 protein: CASTSGTANTGELFF; CDR3 DNA: TGTGCCAGCACCTCCGGGACAGCGAACACCGGGGAGCTGTTTTTT
V gene: TRBV7-3; J gene: TRBJ2-6; D gene: .; CDR3 length: 16; clone size: .; CDR3 protein: CASSLNPDTGANVLTF; CDR3 DNA: TGTGCCAGCAGCTTAAATCCGGATACTGGGGCCAACGTCCTGACTTTC
V gene: TRBV15; J gene: TRBJ1-5; D gene: TRBD1; CDR3 length: 17; clone size: .; CDR3 protein: CATSPSRDSYSNQPQHF; CDR3 DNA: TGTGCCACCAGCCCATCCCGGGACAGTTATAGCAATCAGCCCCAGCATTTT
V gene: TRBV5-1; J gene: TRBJ2-5; D gene: TRBD1; CDR3 length: 14; clone size: .; CDR3 protein: CASSRGQGGETQYF; CDR3 DNA: TGCGCCAGCAGCAGGGGACAGGGTGGAGAGACCCAGTACTTC
V gene: TRBV3-1; J gene: TRBJ1-1; D gene: .; CDR3 length: 17; clone size: .; CDR3 protein: CASRGRRRETLNTEAFF; CDR3 DNA: TGTGCCAGCCGAGGGAGGAGGAGGGAAACCTTGAACACTGAAGCTTTCTTT
V gene: TRBV9; J gene: TRBJ2-5; D gene: TRBD2; CDR3 length: 15; clone size: .; CDR3 protein: CASSPRGGVQETQYF; CDR3 DNA: TGTGCCAGCTCTCCACGGGGGGGAGTCCAAGAGACCCAGTACTTC
V gene: TRBV6-6; J gene: TRBJ2-5; D gene: TRBD1; CDR3 length: 15; clone size: .; CDR3 protein: CASSYSGQAQETQYF; CDR3 DNA: TGTGCCAGCAGTTACTCGGGACAGGCACAAGAGACCCAGTACTTC
V gene: TRBV12-3/TRBV12-4; J gene: TRBJ2-2; D gene: TRBD1; CDR3 length: 15; clone size: once; CDR3 protein: CASSPRTGGTGELFF; CDR3 DNA: TGTGCCAGCAGCCCCCGGACAGGGGGTACCGGGGAGCTGTTTTTT
V gene: TRBV29-1; J gene: TRBJ2-3; D gene: TRBD1; CDR3 length: 15; clone size: .; CDR3 protein: CSVEPGQASTDTQYF; CDR3 DNA: TGCAGCGTTGAGCCGGGACAGGCTTCCACAGATACGCAGTATTTT
V gene: TRBV28; J gene: TRBJ1-6; D gene: .; CDR3 length: 18; clone size: .; CDR3 protein: CASSSVLDLSSYNSPLHF; CDR3 DNA: TGTGCCAGCAGCTCTGTCCTGGACCTGAGCTCCTATAATTCACCCCTCCACTTT
V gene: TRBV12-3/TRBV12-4; J gene: TRBJ2-1; D gene: TRBD2; CDR3 length: 18; clone size: .; CDR3 protein: CASTSESGGPGPYNEQFF; CDR3 DNA: TGTGCCAGCACCTCGGAGAGCGGGGGACCCGGCCCCTACAATGAGCAGTTCTTC
V gene: TRBV13; J gene: TRBJ2-1; D gene: TRBD2; CDR3 length: 17; clone size: .; CDR3 protein: CASSWRLAGTGRNEQFF; CDR3 DNA: TGTGCCAGCAGCTGGCGACTAGCGGGGACCGGACGGAATGAGCAGTTCTTC
V gene: TRBV29-1; J gene: TRBJ2-7; D gene: TRBD1; CDR3 length: 13; clone size: .; CDR3 protein: CGQGERISSEQYF; CDR3 DNA: TGCGGACAGGGGGAACGGATCTCTAGCGAGCAGTACTTC
V gene: TRBV20-1; J gene: TRBJ2-7; D gene: .; CDR3 length: 11; clone size: .; CDR3 protein: CSVRGGYEQYF; CDR3 DNA: TGCAGTGTTAGGGGGGGATACGAGCAGTACTTC
V gene: TRBV7-8; J gene: TRBJ2-3; D gene: TRBD2; CDR3 length: 17; clone size: .; CDR3 protein: CASSLNGFGGVTDTQYF; CDR3 DNA: TGTGCCAGCAGCTTAAACGGGTTTGGGGGGGTGACAGATACGCAGTATTTT